The source of this T cell receptor (beta chain) is a study of early T cells in non-severe SARS-CoV-2 infection. About the research overall: With bulk RNA from unsorted whole blood as input, sequencing yielded unpaired chains. Study outcomes and limitations: VDJdb matching favored anti-spike CD8 responses, missing private and CD4 specificities.

This clonotype was seen a handful of times. Its antigen is not known. TCRdb used MiXCR to reprocess the 5' RACE reads, holding one entry per CDR3 protein. The sample has more than 90,000 distinct CDR3 sequences; approximately 10% are singletons. Germline CDR1 reads KGHSH; CDR2 reads LQKENI. The length of the CDR3 is 13 residues. V was trimmed by 2 bases and J by 0 bases, leaving 4 bases between them. The clonotype originates from an adult who was a healthcare worker with PCR-confirmed SARS-CoV-2 infection or an uninfected control (not recorded which). The chain links TRBV18 to TRBJ1-1; D ambiguous. Material: whole blood. CDR3 protein: CASSPTMNTEAFF. CDR3 coding DNA: TGTGCCAGCTCACCAACCATGAACACTGAAGCTTTCTTT.